A single sample is the source of the 23 T cell receptor beta chains below, sequenced in a study of cytomegalovirus exposure and HLA in healthy donors. The PCR employed 60 Vbeta primers together with 13 Jbeta primers. Repertoires were generated with immunoSEQ multiplex PCR, while TCRdb's copy carries only in-frame clones and drops some. The sample holds some 180,000 clones, approximately 82% seen once. Sample: PBMCs. The receptor set was obtained from a woman younger than 35 in good health and CMV-seronegative.

The V gene is TRBV4-3, the J gene TRBJ2-7; 8 bases match TRBD1. This CDR3 region has 14 residues. Germline V lookup: CDR1 LGHNA, CDR2 YSLEER. J lost 6 bases, V lost 4 bases, and 8 bases had no gene match. CDR3 nucleotide sequence: TGCGCCAGCAGCCGAGAGACAGGGGTCCCCGAGCAGTACTTC. Its translation is CASSRETGVPEQYF.

The chain has TRBV19 and TRBJ2-2, with a tentative D call TRBD1 (5 bases). CDR3 size: 16 residues. Germline CDR1 and CDR2: LNHDA and SQIVND (reference sequence). V lost 1 base to trimming and J lost 6 bases, with 15 bases between them. CDR3 DNA sequence: TGTGCCAGTAGTATAGCCCCGCAAGGGGATCCCGGGGAGCTGTTTTTT. As protein: CASSIAPQGDPGELFF. Complete variable domain (other parts from reference TRBV19 and TRBJ2-2): DGGITQSPKYLFRKEGQNVTLSCEQNLNHDAMYWYRQDPGQGLRLIYYSQIVNDFQKGDIAEGYSVSREKKESFPLTVTSAQKNPTAFYLCASSIAPQGDPGELFFGEGSRLTVL.

V gene TRBV5-5 combines with J gene TRBJ2-2, with 8 bases that match TRBD1. Looked up from germline, CDR1 is SGHKS and CDR2 is YYEKEE (reference sequence). Trimming at V came to 0 bases and at J to 1 base, leaving 5 bases not matched to a gene. The CDR3 loop spans 17 amino acids. CDR3 loop: CASSLGQGFGNTGELFF. CDR3 nucleotide sequence: TGTGCCAGCAGCTTGGGACAGGGGTTTGGGAACACCGGGGAGCTGTTTTTT.

This rearrangement joins TRBV7-9 to TRBJ2-5, with TRBD1 identical over 9 bases. The J call is doubtful: the DNA matches TRBJ2-7 better. The CDR3 contains 15 residues. The germline V gene encodes CDR1 SEHNR and CDR2 FQNEAQ (reference sequence). CDR3 protein: CASSFGDRAFNEQYF. DNA of the CDR3: TGTGCCAGCAGCTTTGGGGACAGGGCCTTTAACGAGCAGTACTTC.

This chain links TRBV5-6 with TRBJ2-7; no firm D call. This CDR3 has 11 residues. Germline-derived CDR1 and CDR2 are SGHDT and YYEEEE. The ends were cut back, 0 bases at V and 6 bases at J, with 4 bases in the middle. The CDR3 sequence is CASSLAGEQYF. CDR3 sequence (DNA): TGTGCCAGCAGCTTGGCAGGCGAGCAGTACTTC.

As regards this clone: The junction and the germline gene differ at one end; a read error may be behind it. The genes are TRBV7-9 and TRBJ1-4; no firm D call. Germline assignment: CDR1 SEHNR and CDR2 FQNEAQ (reference sequence). The CDR3 runs 12 residues. The chain's CDR3 is CSSSTPGEKLFF. CDR3 DNA sequence: TGTTCCAGCAGCACTCCGGGTGAAAAACTGTTTTTT.

V is TRBV6-1 and J is TRBJ2-7; 7 nucleotides align to TRBD2. Germline-derived CDR1 and CDR2 are MNHNS and SASEGT. CDR3 length: 13 residues. CDR3: CASIPNGGRALNV. The CDR3 DNA reads as TGTGCCAGCATCCCCAATGGGGGGAGGGCCCTTAACGTC.

The table lists this clone with a count of one. The chain combines TRBV19 with TRBJ1-5, with 9 positions matching TRBD1. The trim removed 7 bases at V and 2 bases at J, leaving 6 bases unmatched. This CDR3 comprises 15 residues. Germline loops: CDR1 LNHDA, CDR2 SQIVND (reference sequence). For the CDR3, the DNA is TGTGCCAGTACCCCCCGGACAGGGGGCAATCAGCCCCAGCATTTT. Translating it yields CASTPRTGGNQPQHF. The full variable domain, with the rest looked up from reference TRBV19 and TRBJ1-5, is DGGITQSPKYLFRKEGQNVTLSCEQNLNHDAMYWYRQDPGQGLRLIYYSQIVNDFQKGDIAEGYSVSREKKESFPLTVTSAQKNPTAFYLCASTPRTGGNQPQHFGDGTRLSIL.

This chain connects TRBV6-1 to TRBJ2-5; 7 nucleotides agree with TRBD1. The CDR3 length is 13 residues. V lost 2 bases and J lost 5; bases outside the gene matches: 2. Germline V lookup: CDR1 MNHNS, CDR2 SASEGT. The CDR3 reads CASSESRGETQYF. As DNA, the CDR3 is TGTGCCAGCAGTGAATCCAGGGGGGAGACCCAGTACTTC.

The V gene is TRBV19, the J gene TRBJ2-2; perhaps TRBD1 as D (6 bases). V was trimmed by 10 bases and J by 4 bases, leaving 16 bases between them. Germline CDR1 reads LNHDA; CDR2 reads SQIVND (reference sequence). The CDR3 loop spans 14 amino acids. CDR3 loop: CATQNRDATGELFF. The CDR3 nucleotides are TGTGCCACACAAAACAGGGATGCCACCGGGGAGCTGTTTTTT.

This chain joins TRBV19 and TRBJ2-7, with TRBD1 matching 7 bases. CDR3 length equals 15 residues. Per germline, CDR1 LNHDA and CDR2 SQIVND (reference sequence). J gave up 0 bases and V 6 bases, and 8 bases lay outside the gene matches. This chain's CDR3 is CASRDRDRSSYEQYF. CDR3 in DNA: TGTGCCAGTAGGGACCGGGACAGAAGCTCCTACGAGCAGTACTTC.

This clone was recorded a few times. The V gene is TRBV5-1, the J gene TRBJ2-4; 8 bases agree with TRBD2. V was clipped by 2 bases and J by 8 bases; unmatched bases: 9. CDR1 and CDR2 (germline): SGHRS, YFSETQ. This CDR3 is built from 15 residues. CDR3 DNA: TGCGCCAGCAGCTTACCCGCACTAGCGGAGGACATTCAGTACTTC. As protein: CASSLPALAEDIQYF.

The V call is TRBV30, the J call TRBJ2-5; D is ambiguous. The CDR3 has 13 residues. The germline gives CDR1 GTSNPN, CDR2 SVGIG (reference sequence). V was shortened by 2 bases and J by 0 bases, with 7 bases between the two germline ends. The CDR3 DNA is TGTGCCTGGAGTTCGGGTTACCAAGAGACCCAGTACTTC. Protein sequence: CAWSSGYQETQYF.

This chain links TRBV19 with TRBJ1-4, with TRBD1 identical over 9 bases. Germline-derived CDR1 and CDR2 are LNHDA and SQIVND (reference sequence). The CDR3 loop spans 18 amino acids. J gave up 8 bases and V 0 bases, and 13 bases lay outside the gene matches. DNA for the CDR3: TGTGCCAGTAGTATAGATCCGTCACCGGGACAGGGAAACGAAAAACTGTTTTTT. Protein product: CASSIDPSPGQGNEKLFF.

The chain employs TRBV5-1 and TRBJ2-2; maybe TRBD2 (6 bases). Germline loops: CDR1 SGHRS, CDR2 YFSETQ. V lost 4 bases and J lost 7, with 20 bases in between. CDR3 size: 16 residues. CDR3 sequence (DNA): TGCGCCAGCAGCGGAAGCCCAGTGGGGGGAGGCGGGGAGCTGTTTTTT. Translated: CASSGSPVGGGGELFF.

The V gene is TRBV28, the J gene TRBJ1-1; D gene unclear. V lost 8 bases to trimming and J lost 6 bases, with 16 bases between them. The germline CDR1 and CDR2 sequences are MDHEN and SYDVKM. The CDR3 runs to 13 residues. CDR3: CASVPSREAEAFF. For the CDR3, the DNA is TGTGCCAGCGTCCCTTCCCGGGAGGCTGAAGCTTTCTTT.

V is TRBV7-7 and J is TRBJ2-3; the D is unclear. The ends were cut back, 4 bases at V and 1 base at J, with 9 bases in the middle. From germline, CDR1 is SSHAT and CDR2 FNYEAQ (reference sequence). This CDR3 spans 14 amino acids. The CDR3 reads CASSSRHRTDTQYF. The CDR3 nucleotides are TGTGCCAGCAGCTCCCGACACCGCACAGATACGCAGTATTTT.

J is TRBJ2-7 and V is TRBV12-5; 9 positions match TRBD1. Germline CDR1 and CDR2: LGHNT and FRNRAP. V shed 6 bases and J 2 bases; nucleotides not matched to a gene: 2. The CDR3 has 13 residues. DNA of the CDR3: TGTGCTAGTGGCCGGGACAGGGCCTACGAGCAGTACGTC. It encodes CASGRDRAYEQYV.

The chain is built from TRBV7-9 and TRBJ2-1, with 9 bases fitting TRBD2. Trimming removed 2 bases from V and 0 bases from J; junction bases left unmatched: 2. This CDR3 is 16 amino acids long. Germline values: CDR1 SEHNR, CDR2 FQNEAQ (reference sequence). The CDR3 coding sequence is TGTGCCAGCAGCTTACTAGCGGGGACCTCCTACAATGAGCAGTTCTTC. Protein sequence: CASSLLAGTSYNEQFF.

The V gene is TRBV18, the J gene TRBJ2-3; D is possibly TRBD2 (6 bases). Trimming stripped 0 bases from V and 6 bases from J, with 16 bases between. The CDR3 extends over 16 amino acids. Germline CDR1 reads KGHSH; CDR2 reads LQKENI. The CDR3, as DNA: TGTGCCAGCTCACCACCCGGTGTAACGGGAGCCGATACGCAGTATTTT. Amino acid sequence: CASSPPGVTGADTQYF. The complete variable domain, with remaining parts taken from reference TRBV18 and TRBJ2-3, reads NAGVMQNPRHLVRRRGQEARLRCSPMKGHSHVYWYRQLPEEGLKFMVYLQKENIIDESGMPKERFSAEFPKEGPSILRIQQVVRGDSAAYFCASSPPGVTGADTQYFGPGTRLTVL.

This chain uses TRBV9 with TRBJ2-2; no clear D. This CDR3 has 13 residues. Trimming removed 3 bases at V and 7 bases at J, with 10 bases between. CDR1 and CDR2 from the germline V gene are SGDLS and YYNGEE. The CDR3 DNA reads TGTGCCAGCAGCGCCTACTCGGGCGGGGAGCTGTTTTTT. Its translation: CASSAYSGGELFF.

The chain joins TRBV7-8 to TRBJ2-7; the D gene is possibly TRBD2 (6 bases). Trimming left V 1 base short and J 5 bases short, with 6 bases between. The CDR3 length is 12 residues. Germline V gene data show CDR1 as SGHVS and CDR2 as FQNEAQ. The CDR3 coding sequence is TGTGCCAGCAGCTTAGGGGGGGACGAGCAGTACTTC. Its protein product is CASSLGGDEQYF.

V is TRBV5-6 and J is TRBJ1-2; 7 nucleotides agree with TRBD1. Germline CDR1 and CDR2: SGHDT and YYEEEE. The CDR3 is made up of 13 amino acids. Germline trimming cut 4 bases from V and 5 bases from J; bases unmatched to any gene: 5. CDR3 nucleotide sequence: TGTGCCAGCAGCGGAGGGACAGCTTATGGCTACACCTTC. Translating gives CASSGGTAYGYTF.